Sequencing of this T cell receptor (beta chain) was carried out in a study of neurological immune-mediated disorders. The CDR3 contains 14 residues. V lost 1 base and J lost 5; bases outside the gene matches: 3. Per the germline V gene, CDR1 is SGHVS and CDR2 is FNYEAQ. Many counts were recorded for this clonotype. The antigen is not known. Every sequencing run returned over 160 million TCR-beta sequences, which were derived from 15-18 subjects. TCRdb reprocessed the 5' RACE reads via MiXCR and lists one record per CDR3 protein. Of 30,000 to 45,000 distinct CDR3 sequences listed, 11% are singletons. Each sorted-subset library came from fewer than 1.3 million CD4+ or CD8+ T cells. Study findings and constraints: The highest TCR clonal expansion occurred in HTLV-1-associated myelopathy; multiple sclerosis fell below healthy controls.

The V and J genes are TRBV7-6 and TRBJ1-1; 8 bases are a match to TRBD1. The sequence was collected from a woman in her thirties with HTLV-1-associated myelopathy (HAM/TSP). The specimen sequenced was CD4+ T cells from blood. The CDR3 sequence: CASSLGTGRTEAFF. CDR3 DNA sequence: TGTGCCAGCAGCTTAGGGACAGGGCGGACTGAAGCTTTCTTT.